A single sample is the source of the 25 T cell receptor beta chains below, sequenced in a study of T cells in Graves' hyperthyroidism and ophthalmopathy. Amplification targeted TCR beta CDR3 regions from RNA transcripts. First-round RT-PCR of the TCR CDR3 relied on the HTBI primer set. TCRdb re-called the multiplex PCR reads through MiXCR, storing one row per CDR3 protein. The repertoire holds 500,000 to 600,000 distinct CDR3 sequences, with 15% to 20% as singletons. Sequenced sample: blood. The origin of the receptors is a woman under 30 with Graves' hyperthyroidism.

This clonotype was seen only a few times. The CDR3 DNA sequence: TGCAGTGGGGACGACTCGTCCTACGAGCAGTACTTC. This sequence encodes CSGDDSSYEQYF. The gene calls are TRBV20-1 and TRBJ2-7, with D perhaps given as TRBD1 or TRBD2 (5 bases each). V was pared by 7 bases and J by 1 base, with 11 bases between. Germline V gene sequence: CDR1 DFQATT, CDR2 SNEGSKA (reference sequence). The CDR3 spans 12 residues.

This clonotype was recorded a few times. The CDR3 DNA reads as TGCGCCAGCAGTGAGTCGTTCAGACCGAGCTCTGGGGCCAACGTCCTGACTTTC. As protein: CASSESFRPSSGANVLTF. The rearrangement links TRBV10-1 to TRBJ2-6; D not certain. The CDR3 covers 18 residues. V lost 0 bases, J lost 0 bases, and 12 bases lay in between. Germline assignment: CDR1 WNHNN and CDR2 SYGVQD (reference sequence).

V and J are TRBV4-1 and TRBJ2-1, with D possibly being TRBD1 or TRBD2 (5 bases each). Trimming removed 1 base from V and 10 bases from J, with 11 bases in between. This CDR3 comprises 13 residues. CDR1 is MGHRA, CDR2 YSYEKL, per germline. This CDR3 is CASSQVGALEQFF. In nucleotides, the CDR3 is TGCGCCAGCAGCCAAGTCGGGGCCCTGGAGCAGTTCTTC.

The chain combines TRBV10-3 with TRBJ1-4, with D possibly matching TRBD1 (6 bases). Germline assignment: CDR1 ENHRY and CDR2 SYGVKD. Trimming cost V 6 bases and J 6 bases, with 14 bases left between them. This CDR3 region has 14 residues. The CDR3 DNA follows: TGTGCCATCAGCCGGACAGCTCGAGATGAAAAACTGTTTTTT. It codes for CAISRTARDEKLFF.

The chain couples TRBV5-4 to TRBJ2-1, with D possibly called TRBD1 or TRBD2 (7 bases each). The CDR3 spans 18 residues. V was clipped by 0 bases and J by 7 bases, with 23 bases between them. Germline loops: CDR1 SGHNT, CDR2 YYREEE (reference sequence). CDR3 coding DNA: TGTGCCAGCAGCTTGGGTATAGGGGGGGCAGGGGGGAATAATGAGCAGTTCTTC. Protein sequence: CASSLGIGGAGGNNEQFF.

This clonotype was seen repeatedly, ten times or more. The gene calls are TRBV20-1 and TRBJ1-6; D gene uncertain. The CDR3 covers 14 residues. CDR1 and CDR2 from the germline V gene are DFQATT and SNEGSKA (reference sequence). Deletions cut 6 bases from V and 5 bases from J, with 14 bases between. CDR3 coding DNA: TGCAGTGCCAGGCACGGCCTTAATAATTCACCCCTCCACTTT. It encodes CSARHGLNNSPLHF.

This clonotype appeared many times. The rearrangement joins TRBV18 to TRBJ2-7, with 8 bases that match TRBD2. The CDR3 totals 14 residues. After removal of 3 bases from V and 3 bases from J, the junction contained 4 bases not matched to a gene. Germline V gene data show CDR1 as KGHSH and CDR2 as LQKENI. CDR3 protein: CASSPGAGDYEQYF. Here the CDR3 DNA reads TGTGCCAGCTCACCGGGAGCGGGAGACTACGAGCAGTACTTC.

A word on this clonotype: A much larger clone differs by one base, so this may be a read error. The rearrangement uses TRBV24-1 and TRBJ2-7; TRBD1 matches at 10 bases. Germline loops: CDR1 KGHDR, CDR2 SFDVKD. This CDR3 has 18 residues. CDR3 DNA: TGTGCCACCAGTGATCCCCTTACTGGGACAGGGGCCCCCTACGAGCGGTACTTC. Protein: CATSDPLTGTGAPYERYF.

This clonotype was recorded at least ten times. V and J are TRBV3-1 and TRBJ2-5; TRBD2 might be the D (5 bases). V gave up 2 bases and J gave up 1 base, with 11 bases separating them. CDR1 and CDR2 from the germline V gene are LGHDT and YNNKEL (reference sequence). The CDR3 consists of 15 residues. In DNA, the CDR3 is TGTGCCAGCAGCCAACCGGCGGGTTTCCAAGAGACCCAGTACTTC. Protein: CASSQPAGFQETQYF.

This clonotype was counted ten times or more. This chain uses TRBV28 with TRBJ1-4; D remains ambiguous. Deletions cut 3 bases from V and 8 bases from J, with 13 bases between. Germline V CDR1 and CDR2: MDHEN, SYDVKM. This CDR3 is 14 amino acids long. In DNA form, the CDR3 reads TGTGCCAGCAGTTTCTATTCCGGGCGCGAAAAACTGTTTTTT. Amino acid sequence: CASSFYSGREKLFF.

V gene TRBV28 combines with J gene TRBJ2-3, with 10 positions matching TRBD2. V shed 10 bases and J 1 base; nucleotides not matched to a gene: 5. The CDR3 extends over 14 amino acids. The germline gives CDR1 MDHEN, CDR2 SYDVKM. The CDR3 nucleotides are TGTGCCACTACTAGCGGGGCGGGCACAGATACGCAGTATTTT. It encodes CATTSGAGTDTQYF.

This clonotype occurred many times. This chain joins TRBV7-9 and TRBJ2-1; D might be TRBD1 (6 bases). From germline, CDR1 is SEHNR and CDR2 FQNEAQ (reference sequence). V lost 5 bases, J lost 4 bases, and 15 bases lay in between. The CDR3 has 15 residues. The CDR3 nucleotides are TGTGCCAGCAGCGGATACAGGGCATCTTACAATGAGCAGTTCTTC. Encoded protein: CASSGYRASYNEQFF.

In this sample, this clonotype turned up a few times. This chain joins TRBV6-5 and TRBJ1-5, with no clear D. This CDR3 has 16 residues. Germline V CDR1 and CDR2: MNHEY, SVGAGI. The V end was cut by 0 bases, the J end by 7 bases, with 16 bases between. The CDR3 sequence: CASSYSSPTSGQPQHF. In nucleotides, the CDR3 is TGTGCCAGCAGTTACTCGAGCCCGACATCGGGACAGCCCCAGCATTTT.

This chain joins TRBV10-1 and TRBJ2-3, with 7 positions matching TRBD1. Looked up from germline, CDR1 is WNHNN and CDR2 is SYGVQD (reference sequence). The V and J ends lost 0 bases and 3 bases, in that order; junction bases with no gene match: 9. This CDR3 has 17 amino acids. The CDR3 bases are TGCGCCAGCAGTGAGTCTCGGACAGGACTCGGGACAGATACGCAGTATTTT. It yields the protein CASSESRTGLGTDTQYF.

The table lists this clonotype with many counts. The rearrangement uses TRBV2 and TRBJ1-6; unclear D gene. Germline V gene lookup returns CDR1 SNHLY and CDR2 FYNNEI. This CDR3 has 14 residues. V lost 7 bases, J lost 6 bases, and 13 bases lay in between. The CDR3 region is CASNAGGGNSPLHF. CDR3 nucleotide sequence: TGTGCCAGCAACGCGGGAGGTGGTAATTCACCCCTCCACTTT.

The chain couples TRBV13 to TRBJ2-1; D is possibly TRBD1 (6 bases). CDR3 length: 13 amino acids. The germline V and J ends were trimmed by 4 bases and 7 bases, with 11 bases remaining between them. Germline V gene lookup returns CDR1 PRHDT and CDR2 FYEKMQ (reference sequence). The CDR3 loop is CASSWSTGNEQFF. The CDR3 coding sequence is TGTGCCAGCAGCTGGAGTACAGGGAATGAGCAGTTCTTC. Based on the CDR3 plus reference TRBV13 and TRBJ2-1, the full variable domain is AAGVIQSPRHLIKEKRETATLKCYPIPRHDTVYWYQQGPGQDPQFLISFYEKMQSDKGSIPDRFSAQQFSDYHSELNMSSLELGDSALYFCASSWSTGNEQFFGPGTRLTVL.

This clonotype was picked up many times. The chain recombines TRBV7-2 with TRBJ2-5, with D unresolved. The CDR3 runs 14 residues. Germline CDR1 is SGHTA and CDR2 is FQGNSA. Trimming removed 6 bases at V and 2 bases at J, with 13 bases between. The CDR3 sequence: CASSVGGSQETQYF. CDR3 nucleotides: TGTGCCAGCAGTGTCGGCGGCAGTCAAGAGACCCAGTACTTC.

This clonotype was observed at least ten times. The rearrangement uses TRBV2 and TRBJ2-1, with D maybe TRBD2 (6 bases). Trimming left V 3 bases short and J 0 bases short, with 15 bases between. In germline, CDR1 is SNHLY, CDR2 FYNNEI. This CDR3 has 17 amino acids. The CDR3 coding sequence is TGTGCCAGCAGTGATAATAGCGGTCCCAGCTCCTACAATGAGCAGTTCTTC. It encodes CASSDNSGPSSYNEQFF.

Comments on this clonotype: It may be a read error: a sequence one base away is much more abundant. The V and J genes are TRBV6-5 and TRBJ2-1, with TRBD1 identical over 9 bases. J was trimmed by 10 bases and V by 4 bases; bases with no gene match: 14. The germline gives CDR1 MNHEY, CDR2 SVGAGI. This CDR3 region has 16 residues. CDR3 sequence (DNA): TGTGCCAGCAGTTCCGATCACCGACAGGGGGGGGGCGAGCAGTTCTTC. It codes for CASSSDHRQGGGEQFF.

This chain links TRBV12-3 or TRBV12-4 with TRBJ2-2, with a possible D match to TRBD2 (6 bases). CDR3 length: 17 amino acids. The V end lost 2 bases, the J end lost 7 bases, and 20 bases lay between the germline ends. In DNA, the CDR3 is TGTGCCAGCAGTTTAATCCGAACGGGGAGGATTGACGGGGAGCTGTTTTTT. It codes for CASSLIRTGRIDGELFF.

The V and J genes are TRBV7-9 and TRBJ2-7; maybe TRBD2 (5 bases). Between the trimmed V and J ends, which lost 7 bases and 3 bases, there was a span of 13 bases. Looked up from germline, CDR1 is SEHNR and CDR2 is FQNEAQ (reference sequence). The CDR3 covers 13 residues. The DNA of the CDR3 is TGTGCCAGCAAAAGAGGGCCCAACTACGAGCAGTACTTC. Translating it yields CASKRGPNYEQYF. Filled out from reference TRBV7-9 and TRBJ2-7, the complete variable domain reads DTGVSQNPRHKITKRGQNVTFRCDPISEHNRLYWYRQTLGQGPEFLTYFQNEAQLEKSRLLSDRFSAERPKGSFSTLEIQRTEQGDSAMYLCASKRGPNYEQYFGPGTRLTVT.

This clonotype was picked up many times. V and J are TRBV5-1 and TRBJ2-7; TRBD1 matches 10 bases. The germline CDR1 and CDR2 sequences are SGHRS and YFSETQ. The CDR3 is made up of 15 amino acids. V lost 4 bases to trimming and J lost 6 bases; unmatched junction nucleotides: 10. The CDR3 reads CASSPQTGGFSEQYF. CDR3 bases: TGCGCCAGCAGCCCTCAGACAGGGGGCTTTAGCGAGCAGTACTTC. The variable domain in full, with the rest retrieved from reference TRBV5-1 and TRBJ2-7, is KAGVTQTPRYLIKTRGQQVTLSCSPISGHRSVSWYQQTPGQGLQFLFEYFSETQRNKGNFPGRFSGRQFSNSRSEMNVSTLELGDSALYLCASSPQTGGFSEQYFGPGTRLTVT.

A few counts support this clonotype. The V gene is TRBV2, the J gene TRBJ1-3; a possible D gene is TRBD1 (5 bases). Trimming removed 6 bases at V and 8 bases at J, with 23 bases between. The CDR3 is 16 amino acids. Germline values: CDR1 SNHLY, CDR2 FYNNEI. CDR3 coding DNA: TGTGCCAGCAGCCGGGGTGGGGGTTTGGTTCGACACACCATATATTTT. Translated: CASSRGGGLVRHTIYF.

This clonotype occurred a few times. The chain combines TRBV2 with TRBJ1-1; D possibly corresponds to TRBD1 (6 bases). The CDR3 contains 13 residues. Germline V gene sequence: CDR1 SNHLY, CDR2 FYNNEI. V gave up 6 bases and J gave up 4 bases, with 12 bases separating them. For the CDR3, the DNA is TGTGCCAGCAGAAAACAGGGAAGCACTGAAGCTTTCTTT. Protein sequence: CASRKQGSTEAFF.

DNA of the CDR3: TGTGCCAGCAGCGGTGGGGCAAGAAATTCACCCCTCCACTTT. Its protein is CASSGGARNSPLHF. V usage is TRBV11-1 and J usage is TRBJ1-6, with a tentative D call TRBD1 (5 bases). Trimming stripped 5 bases from V and 7 bases from J, with 12 bases between. The CDR3 is 14 residues long. Germline lookup yields CDR1 SGHAT and CDR2 FQDESV (reference sequence).